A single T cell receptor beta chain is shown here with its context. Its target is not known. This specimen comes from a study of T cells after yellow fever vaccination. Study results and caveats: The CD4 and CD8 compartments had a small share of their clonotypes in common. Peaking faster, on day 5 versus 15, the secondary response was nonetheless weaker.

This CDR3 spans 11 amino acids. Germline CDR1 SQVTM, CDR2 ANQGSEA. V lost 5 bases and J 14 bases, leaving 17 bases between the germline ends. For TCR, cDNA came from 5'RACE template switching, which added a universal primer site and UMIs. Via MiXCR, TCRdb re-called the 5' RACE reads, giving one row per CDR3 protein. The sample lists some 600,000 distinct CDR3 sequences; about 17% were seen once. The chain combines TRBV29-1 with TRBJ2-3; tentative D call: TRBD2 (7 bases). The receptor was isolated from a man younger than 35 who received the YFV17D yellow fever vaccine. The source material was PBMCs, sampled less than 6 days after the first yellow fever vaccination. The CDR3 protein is CSVLGGLLLYF. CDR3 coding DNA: TGCAGCGTTTTGGGGGGGCTCCTCCTGTATTTT.